This TCR beta chain was sequenced in a study of T cells in Graves' hyperthyroidism and ophthalmopathy. General study findings and limits: Blood held most thyroid clonotypes expanded above 0.001 frequency. Separating ophthalmopathy from stable hyperthyroidism was achieved by a 13 V-J model. In validation, the model predicted ophthalmopathy. These predictions came a median about 6.2 months before onset.

RNA transcripts served as the template for amplifying TCR beta CDR3 regions. In the first-round RT-PCR of the TCR CDR3, the HTBI primer set was used. In TCRdb, the multiplex PCR reads were re-called with MiXCR into one record per CDR3 protein. Among roughly 500,000 distinct CDR3 sequences listed, 14% were seen once. The blood was taken when hyperthyroidism was first diagnosed, before any ophthalmopathy symptoms showed up. This clonotype was recorded many times. The antigen remains undetermined. The origin of this receptor is a woman aged 25 to 45 with Graves' hyperthyroidism that later progressed to Graves' ophthalmopathy. Sequencing was performed on blood.

For the CDR3, the DNA is TGTGCCAGCAGTTTGAGTCCCGGGACAGGGAGGGCCGGGGAGCTGTTTTTT. Residues: CASSLSPGTGRAGELFF. The chain is built from TRBV27 and TRBJ2-2; the match to TRBD1 covers 9 bases. CDR1 is MNHEY and CDR2 is SMNVEV in the germline V gene (reference sequence). The junction had 11 bases not matched to a gene; V was cut back by 3 bases and J by 6 bases. The CDR3 is 17 residues long.